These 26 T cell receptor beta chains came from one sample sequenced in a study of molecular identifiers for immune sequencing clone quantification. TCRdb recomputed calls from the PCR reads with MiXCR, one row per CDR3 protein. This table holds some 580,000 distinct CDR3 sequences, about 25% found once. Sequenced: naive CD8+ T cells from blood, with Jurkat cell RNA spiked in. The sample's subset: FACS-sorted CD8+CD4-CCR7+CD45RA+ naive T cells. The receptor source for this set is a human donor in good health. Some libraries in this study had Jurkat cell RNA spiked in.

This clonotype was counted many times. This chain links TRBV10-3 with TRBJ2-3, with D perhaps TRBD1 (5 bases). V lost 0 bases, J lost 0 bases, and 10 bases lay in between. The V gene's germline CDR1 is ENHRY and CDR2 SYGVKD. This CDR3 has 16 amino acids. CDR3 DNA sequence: TGTGCCATCAGTGAGTCTGGGGCCCCGAGCACAGATACGCAGTATTTT. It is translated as CAISESGAPSTDTQYF.

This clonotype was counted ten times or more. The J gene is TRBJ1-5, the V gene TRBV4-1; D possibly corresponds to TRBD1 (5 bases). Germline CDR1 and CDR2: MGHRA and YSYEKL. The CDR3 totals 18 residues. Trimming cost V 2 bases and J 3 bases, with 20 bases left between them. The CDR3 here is CASSQMGLSDDFNQPQHF. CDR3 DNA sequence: TGCGCCAGCAGCCAAATGGGGCTGTCCGACGACTTCAATCAGCCCCAGCATTTT.

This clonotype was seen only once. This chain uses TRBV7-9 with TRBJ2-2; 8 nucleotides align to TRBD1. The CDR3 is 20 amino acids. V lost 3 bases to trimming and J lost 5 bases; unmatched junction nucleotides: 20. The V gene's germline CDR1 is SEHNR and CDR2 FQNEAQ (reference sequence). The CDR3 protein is CASSFGRWRTETGDTGELFF. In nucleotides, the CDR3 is TGTGCCAGCAGCTTTGGTAGATGGAGGACTGAGACAGGGGATACCGGGGAGCTGTTTTTT. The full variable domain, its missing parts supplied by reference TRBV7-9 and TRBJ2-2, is DTGVSQNPRHKITKRGQNVTFRCDPISEHNRLYWYRQTLGQGPEFLTYFQNEAQLEKSRLLSDRFSAERPKGSFSTLEIQRTEQGDSAMYLCASSFGRWRTETGDTGELFFGEGSRLTVL.

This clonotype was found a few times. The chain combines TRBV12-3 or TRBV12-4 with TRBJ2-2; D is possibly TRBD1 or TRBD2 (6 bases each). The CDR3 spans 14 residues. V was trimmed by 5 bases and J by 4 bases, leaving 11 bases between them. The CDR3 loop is CASSTGTSTGELFF. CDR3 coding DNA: TGTGCCAGCAGTACAGGGACTTCCACCGGGGAGCTGTTTTTT.

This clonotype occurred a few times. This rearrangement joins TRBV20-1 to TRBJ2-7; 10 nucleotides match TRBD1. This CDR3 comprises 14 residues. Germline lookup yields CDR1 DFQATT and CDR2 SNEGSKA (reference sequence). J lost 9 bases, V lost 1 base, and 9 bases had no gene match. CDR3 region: CSARAMDRGIVQYF. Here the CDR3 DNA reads TGCAGTGCTAGAGCAATGGACAGGGGGATAGTGCAGTACTTC.

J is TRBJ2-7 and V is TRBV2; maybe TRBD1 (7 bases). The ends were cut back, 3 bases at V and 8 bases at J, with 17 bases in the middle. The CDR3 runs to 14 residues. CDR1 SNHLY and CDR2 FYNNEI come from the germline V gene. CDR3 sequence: CASSDGRGEYKQYF. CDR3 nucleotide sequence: TGTGCCAGCAGTGATGGCAGGGGGGAGTACAAGCAGTACTTC. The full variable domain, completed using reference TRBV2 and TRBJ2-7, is EPEVTQTPSHQVTQMGQEVILRCVPISNHLYFYWYRQILGQKVEFLVSFYNNEISEKSEIFDDQFSVERPDGSNFTLKIRSTKLEDSAMYFCASSDGRGEYKQYFGPGTRLTVT.

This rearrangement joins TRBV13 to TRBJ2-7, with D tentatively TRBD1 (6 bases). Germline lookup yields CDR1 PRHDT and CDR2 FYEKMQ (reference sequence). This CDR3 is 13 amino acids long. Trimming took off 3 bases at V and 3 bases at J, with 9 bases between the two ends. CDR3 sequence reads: CASSFTGLYEQYF. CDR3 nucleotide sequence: TGTGCCAGCAGCTTCACAGGGCTCTACGAGCAGTACTTC. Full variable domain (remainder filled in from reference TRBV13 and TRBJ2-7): AAGVIQSPRHLIKEKRETATLKCYPIPRHDTVYWYQQGPGQDPQFLISFYEKMQSDKGSIPDRFSAQQFSDYHSELNMSSLELGDSALYFCASSFTGLYEQYFGPGTRLTVT.

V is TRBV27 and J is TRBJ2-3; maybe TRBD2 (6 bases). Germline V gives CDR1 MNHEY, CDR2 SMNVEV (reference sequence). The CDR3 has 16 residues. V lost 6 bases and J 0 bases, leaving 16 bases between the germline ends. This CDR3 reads CASSPIAVLSTDTQYF. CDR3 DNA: TGTGCCAGCAGCCCGATAGCGGTCCTAAGCACAGATACGCAGTATTTT.

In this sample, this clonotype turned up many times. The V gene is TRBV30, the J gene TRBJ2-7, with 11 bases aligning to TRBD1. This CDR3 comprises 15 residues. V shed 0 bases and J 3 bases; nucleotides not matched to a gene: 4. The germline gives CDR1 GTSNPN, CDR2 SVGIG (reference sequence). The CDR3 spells CAWSVVGTGGYEQYF. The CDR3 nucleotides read TGTGCCTGGAGTGTTGTGGGGACAGGGGGCTACGAGCAGTACTTC.

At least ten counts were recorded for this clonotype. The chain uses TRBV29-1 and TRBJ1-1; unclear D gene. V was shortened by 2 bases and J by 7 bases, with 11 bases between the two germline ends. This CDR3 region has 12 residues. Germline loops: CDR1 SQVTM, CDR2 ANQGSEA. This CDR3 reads CSVEIGRGEAFF. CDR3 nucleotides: TGCAGCGTTGAAATCGGGCGGGGTGAAGCTTTCTTT.

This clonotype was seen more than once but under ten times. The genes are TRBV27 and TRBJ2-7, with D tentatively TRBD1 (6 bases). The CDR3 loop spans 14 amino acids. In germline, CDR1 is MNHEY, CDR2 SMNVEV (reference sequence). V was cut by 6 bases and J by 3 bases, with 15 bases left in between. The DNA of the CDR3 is TGTGCCAGCAGATTTGCGCAGGACAGCTACGAGCAGTACTTC. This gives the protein CASRFAQDSYEQYF.

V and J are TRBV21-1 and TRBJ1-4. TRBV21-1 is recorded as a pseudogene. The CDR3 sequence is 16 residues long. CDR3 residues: CASSKGAKDSRSDGVF. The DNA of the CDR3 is TGTGCCAGCAGCAAAGGTGCAAAGGACAGCCGGAGTGACGGTGTTTTT.

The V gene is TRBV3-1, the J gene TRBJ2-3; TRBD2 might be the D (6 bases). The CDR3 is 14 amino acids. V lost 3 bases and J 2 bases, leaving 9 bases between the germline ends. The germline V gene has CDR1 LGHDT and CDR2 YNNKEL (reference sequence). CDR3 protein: CASSQGLITDTQYF. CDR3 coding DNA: TGTGCCAGCAGCCAGGGACTGATCACAGATACGCAGTATTTT.

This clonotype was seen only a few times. Here the CDR3 reads CASSDVRVQETQYF. The CDR3 nucleotides read TGTGCCAGCAGTGATGTACGGGTACAAGAGACCCAGTACTTC. The rearrangement uses TRBV25-1 and TRBJ2-5; D gene unclear. Germline V gene lookup returns CDR1 MGHDK and CDR2 SYGVNS. Trimming removed 3 bases at V and 2 bases at J, with 10 bases between. This CDR3 contains 14 residues. Complete variable domain (other parts from reference TRBV25-1 and TRBJ2-5): EADIYQTPRYLVIGTGKKITLECSQTMGHDKMYWYQQDPGMELHLIHYSYGVNSTEKGDLSSESTVSRIRTEHFPLTLESARPSHTSQYLCASSDVRVQETQYFGPGTRLLVL.

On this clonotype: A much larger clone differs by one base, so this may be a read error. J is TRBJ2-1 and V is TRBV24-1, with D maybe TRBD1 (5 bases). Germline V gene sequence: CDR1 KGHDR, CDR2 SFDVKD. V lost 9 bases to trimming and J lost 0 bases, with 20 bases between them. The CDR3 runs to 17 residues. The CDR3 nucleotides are TGTGCCACCTCTACGCGGACAACGAGATTCTCCTACAATGAGCAGTTCTTC. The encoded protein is CATSTRTTRFSYNEQFF.

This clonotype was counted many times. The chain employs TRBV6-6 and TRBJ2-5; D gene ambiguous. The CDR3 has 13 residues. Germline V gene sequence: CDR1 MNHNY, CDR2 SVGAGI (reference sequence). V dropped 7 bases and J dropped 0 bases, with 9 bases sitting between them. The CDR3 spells CASKPEYQETQYF. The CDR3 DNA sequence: TGTGCCAGCAAACCGGAGTACCAAGAGACCCAGTACTTC.

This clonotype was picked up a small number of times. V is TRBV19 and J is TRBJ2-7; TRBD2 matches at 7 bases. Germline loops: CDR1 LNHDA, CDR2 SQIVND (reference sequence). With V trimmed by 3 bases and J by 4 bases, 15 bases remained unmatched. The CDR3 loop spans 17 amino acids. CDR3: CASSIRAMGLRGYEQYF. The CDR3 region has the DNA TGTGCCAGTAGTATTCGGGCGATGGGACTACGAGGGTACGAGCAGTACTTC.

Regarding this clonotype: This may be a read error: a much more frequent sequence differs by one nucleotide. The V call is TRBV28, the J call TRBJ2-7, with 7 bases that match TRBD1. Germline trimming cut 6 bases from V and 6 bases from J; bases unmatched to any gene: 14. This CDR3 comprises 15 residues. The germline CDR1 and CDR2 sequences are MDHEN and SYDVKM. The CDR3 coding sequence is TGTGCCAGCAGATTAAGGGGGCTTAGTTCGGGCGAGCAGTACTTC. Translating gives CASRLRGLSSGEQYF.

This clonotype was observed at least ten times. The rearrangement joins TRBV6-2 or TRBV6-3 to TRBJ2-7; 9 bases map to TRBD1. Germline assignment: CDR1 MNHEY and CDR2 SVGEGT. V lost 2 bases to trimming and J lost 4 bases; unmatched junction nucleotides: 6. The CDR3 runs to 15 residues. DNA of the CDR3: TGTGCCAGCAGTTACGACGGGACAGGGTATTACGAGCAGTACTTC. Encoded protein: CASSYDGTGYYEQYF.

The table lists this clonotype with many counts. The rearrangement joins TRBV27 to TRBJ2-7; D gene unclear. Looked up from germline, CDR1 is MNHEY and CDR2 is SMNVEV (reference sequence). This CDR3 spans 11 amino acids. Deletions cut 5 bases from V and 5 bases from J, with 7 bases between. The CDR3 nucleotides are TGTGCCAGCAGTACAGCCCACGAGCAGTACTTC. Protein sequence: CASSTAHEQYF.

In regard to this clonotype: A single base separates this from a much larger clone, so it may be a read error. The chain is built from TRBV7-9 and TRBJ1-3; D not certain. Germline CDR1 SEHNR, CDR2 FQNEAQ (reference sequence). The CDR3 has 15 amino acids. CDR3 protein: CASSPPGSSGNTTYF. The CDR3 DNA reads TGTGCCAGCAGCCCCCCCGGCTCATCTGGAAACACCACATATTTT.

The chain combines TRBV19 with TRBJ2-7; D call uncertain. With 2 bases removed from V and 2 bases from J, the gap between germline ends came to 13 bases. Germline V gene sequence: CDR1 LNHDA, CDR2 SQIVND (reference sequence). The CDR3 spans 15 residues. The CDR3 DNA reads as TGTGCCAGTAGTATACACATCACGCCTCCCTACGAGCAGTACTTC. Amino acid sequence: CASSIHITPPYEQYF.

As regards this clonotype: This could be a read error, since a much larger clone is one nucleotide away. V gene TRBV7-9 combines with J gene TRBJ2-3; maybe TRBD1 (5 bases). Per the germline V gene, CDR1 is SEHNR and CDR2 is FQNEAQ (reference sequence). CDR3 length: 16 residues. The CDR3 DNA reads TGTGCCGGCAGCTTCGTCGACAGCCCGCTTACAGATACGCAGTATTTT. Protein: CAGSFVDSPLTDTQYF.

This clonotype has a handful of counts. The CDR3 DNA follows: TGTGCCAGCAGATTACGAGCGGGGTACTATGGCTACACCTTC. Encoded protein: CASRLRAGYYGYTF. The V gene is TRBV13, the J gene TRBJ1-2; D not certain. V lost 6 bases and J lost 3, with 14 bases in between. Germline V gene data show CDR1 as PRHDT and CDR2 as FYEKMQ (reference sequence). The CDR3 contains 14 residues.

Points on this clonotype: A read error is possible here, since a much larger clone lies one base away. The CDR3 DNA follows: TGTGCCGGCTCACCAGGGGACACCCCCTACAATCAGCCCCAGCATTTT. Protein product: CAGSPGDTPYNQPQHF. The chain joins TRBV18 to TRBJ1-5; possibly TRBD1 for D (6 bases). This CDR3 has 16 residues. The germline gives CDR1 KGHSH, CDR2 LQKENI.

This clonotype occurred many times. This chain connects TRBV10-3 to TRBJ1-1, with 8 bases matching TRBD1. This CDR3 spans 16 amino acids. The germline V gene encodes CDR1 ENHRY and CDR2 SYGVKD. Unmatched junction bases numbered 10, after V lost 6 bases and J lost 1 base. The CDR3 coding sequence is TGTGCCATCAGCGCAACCAGGACAGGGACGAACACTGAAGCTTTCTTT. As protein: CAISATRTGTNTEAFF.